This T cell receptor beta chain comes out of a study of shared clonotypes between healthy human individuals. General study findings and limits: Sampling used blood alone; tissue repertoires probably differ.

Terminally differentiated effector memory CD45RA+ cells were excluded from the naive CD8 cells, which were CD45RO-negative and positively selected for CCR7. All the donors were Caucasian adults who lived in Nashville, Tennessee. Between the trimmed V and J ends, which lost 4 bases and 8 bases, there was a span of 15 bases. In germline, CDR1 is MGHRA, CDR2 YSYEKL. This CDR3 is 14 amino acids long. Profiled with immunoSEQ multiplex PCR; TCRdb holds only in-frame clones, not every one. Counted here are some 2 million clones, about 95% occurring once; the ten biggest clones make up approximately 1.2%. A note on this clone: Its antigen remains unidentified.

This receptor was identified in a man younger than 35 in good health. Specimen: naive CD8+ T cells sorted from blood. The chain carries TRBV4-1 and TRBJ2-1, with a possible D match to TRBD1 (5 bases). The CDR3, as DNA: TGCGCCAGCAGCCCTGGGGCAGGGTCGGATGAGCAGTTCTTC. It specifies CASSPGAGSDEQFF.